Described below is a single T cell receptor beta chain sequence and its context. The antigen this receptor binds is unknown. Base qualities are not at hand, and no much larger clone is one base apart. The CDR3, from cysteine to phenylalanine, totals 16 residues. This entry keeps only the CDR3 DNA: 48 bases, framed from base 1. CDR1 and CDR2, per the germline V gene, are SGHVS and FNYEAQ. V gives up 1 base and J gives up 4 bases, and the segment between their germline ends measures 17 bases. Using the deep immunoSEQ assay, multiplex PCR amplified TCR CDR3 regions from genomic DNA. Extracted genomic DNA from each cell subset was spread evenly across all wells of several immunoSEQ 96-well plates, with each plate serving as a replicate. For sorted subsets, approximately 210 ng genomic DNA, equal to 25,000 to 35,000 T cell genomes, was loaded into each replicate PCR. Purified libraries were quantified with a Qubit 3.0 fluorometer, sized on a Bioanalyzer 2100, and re-quantified with the KAPA Library Quantification kit. Every immunoSEQ 96-well plate was sequenced on a separate single-read 150-cycle Illumina NextSeq 550 flow cell. The authors' analysis ran thus. Because only junctional sequences without quality scores were contained in the immunoSEQ output, filtering matching that applied to full-length reads could not be performed. To assign V/J genes and CDR3, sequences were annotated against IMGT germline references using PyIR, a Python wrapper for IgBLAST v1.9. Reads with weak V/J assignments (E-value above 1e-6), missing CDR3, stop codons, out-of-frame junctions, or ambiguous translated residues were removed. A V3J clonotype was defined by an identical inferred V gene, J gene, and CDR3 amino acid sequence. To compute the percentage overlap between repertoires, the number of shared unique clonotypes was divided by the size of the smaller repertoire. Three approaches were used to assess repertoire richness: RTK rarefaction, the Chao1 estimator, and Recon v2.1 estimates of unobserved clonotypes. For all TCRbeta clonotypes obtained by the gDNA method from a few donors, generation probabilities were computed with OLGA. In TCRdb, the immuneACCESS table is reduced to in-frame sequences with V and J assigned. These tables do not hold every clone; where another copy was compared, an unresolved V gene accounts for under half, and the others remain unexplained. V, J and clone size are those of that table, while D and trimming were read from the DNA. The sample data list 2.3 million or so clones, and approximately 95% of these were observed just once. The top ten hold about 0.37% of the sample.

This specimen comes from a study of shared clonotypes between healthy human individuals (dated by TCRdb to about 2020). In the study overall: The cohort comprised two women and three men aged 18 to 49 years. Per donor, leukapheresis produced somewhere between about 0.94 and 8.9 billion PBMCs. To increase sequencing depth and limit assay-specific biases, different laboratories used diverse techniques to prepare libraries and sequence TCR repertoires. For each donor, CD4 naive and CD4 memory were each given three plates, CD8 naive was given two plates, and CD8 memory was given one plate. To estimate repertoire size and how much clonotype sharing occurs between individuals, the study deeply sequenced the blood TCR repertoires of several healthy adults.

Results and caveats for the whole study, not just this receptor: Roughly 5.2% of naive CD4, 3.5% of naive CD8, approximately 2.2% of memory CD4, and 0.4% of memory CD8 clonotypes were shared across a handful of donors. The small number of donors limited the genetic and exposure-history diversity represented. Sampling was restricted to blood, and TCR repertoires in tissues likely differ from the TCR repertoires found in blood. Rarefaction of sorted-subset datasets indicated incomplete sequencing despite the large sequencing depth. Estimated clonotype richness was generally larger for naive than for memory subsets. Compared with non-shared clonotypes, the clonotypes found in all four sorted-subset donors had higher generation probabilities. Based on pairwise subsampling, the degree of clonotype sharing among donors was expected to be affected by sequencing depth.

The donors were healthy, HIV-negative adults with no recently reported acute infections or vaccinations. Only Caucasian adults living in Nashville, Tennessee, USA were represented among the donors. CD4+ T cells were enriched by magnetic negative selection, after which naive cells were positively selected on CD45RA and the negative fraction was taken as the memory subset. Blood was obtained by leukapheresis, after which PBMCs were separated by Ficoll-Histopaque density gradient centrifugation and cryopreserved in liquid nitrogen vapor phase. Analytical flow cytometry was used to check the purity and quantity of every magnetically sorted T cell population. From each sorted fraction, genomic DNA was isolated and quantified by UV absorbance on a Nanodrop 2000c.

The chain uses TRBV7-6 and TRBJ2-7, with the D gene tentatively TRBD1 or TRBD2, based on 5 matching bases in each. The TCR sequence derives from a man in his late teens or twenties in good health. Some clones in this sample may be carry-over from other donors' samples. The sample comprised naive CD4+ T cells from PBMCs. Taken with the paper, the label for cell subset or site translates to: CD45RA+ positively selected. The nucleotides are TGTGCCAGCAGCTTAGGTCGGTCGGGGACGATGTACGAGCAGTACTTC. It translates to CASSLGRSGTMYEQYF.